The sequence of this T cell receptor beta chain was determined in a study of blood T cell repertoires in COVID-19. During active infection, Seattle patients enrolled and were then monitored through disease. The CDR3 covers 15 residues. Per germline, CDR1 SGDLS and CDR2 YYNGEE. V dropped 4 bases and J dropped 2; count of bases not matched to a gene: 8. Repertoires were generated with immunoSEQ multiplex PCR, while TCRdb's copy carries only in-frame clones and drops some. The data contain roughly 70,000 clones, approximately 91% of them singletons. The specimen was peripheral blood. This receptor was identified in a man aged 50-59 years with COVID-19, enrolled during active disease. The rearrangement uses TRBV9 and TRBJ2-5, with 7 bases lining up with TRBD1. CDR3 nucleotide sequence: TGTGCCAGCAGCTCCCAAGGGGGCGGGCAAGAGACCCAGTACTTC. Translation: CASSSQGGGQETQYF.